The rows below give T cell receptor beta chains drawn from one sample of a study of glioma-infiltrating T cells. A single record per CDR3 protein comes from TCRdb applying MiXCR to the multiplex PCR reads. The table includes fewer than 200,000 distinct CDR3 sequences, 25% to 35% detected once. Specimen: glioma tissue, nonneoplastic brain tissue, or PBMCs (not recorded which). The receptor source for this set is a human donor with low-grade glioma or glioblastoma, undergoing nonglioma brain surgery, or in good health (not recorded which). The CDR3 runs from the conserved cysteine through the conserved F or W. D genes are given only for firm matches. Rows give clone size only sometimes, using once, few, many, or a class for an expanded clone.

many	TRBD1	TRBV2	TRBJ2-7	CATGQVHSNEQYF	TGTGCCACGGGACAGGTACACTCTAACGAGCAGTACTTC
many	TRBD1	TRBV10-3	TRBJ1-3	CAISEGDRNGNTIYF	TGTGCCATCAGTGAGGGGGACAGGAATGGAAACACCATATATTTT
NA	NA	TRBV10-3	TRBJ1-6	CAINGADYSPLHF	TGTGCCATCAATGGGGCAGACTATTCACCCCTCCACTTT
many	TRBD2	TRBV28	TRBJ2-7	CASSHSGSSSYEQYF	TGTGCCAGCAGCCATAGCGGGAGCAGCTCCTACGAGCAGTACTTC
many	TRBD2	TRBV2	TRBJ2-7	CASRGLAGVYEQYF	TGTGCCAGCAGAGGACTAGCGGGAGTCTACGAGCAGTACTTC
many	NA	TRBV20-1	TRBJ2-5	CGLTSQETQYF	TGCGGCCTGACCTCGCAAGAGACCCAGTACTTC
many	TRBD2	TRBV6-1	TRBJ2-3	CASSSLAGGTDTQYF	TGTGCCAGCAGTTCGCTAGCGGGGGGCACAGATACGCAGTATTTT
many	NA	TRBV10-3	TRBJ1-6	CAISEGAVVSPLHF	TGTGCCATCAGTGAAGGGGCGGTTGTTTCACCCCTCCACTTT
once	TRBD2	TRBV20-1	TRBJ2-2	CSARDWDSGSPGELFF	TGCAGTGCTAGAGATTGGGATAGCGGGAGCCCCGGGGAGCTGTTTTTT
many	TRBD1	TRBV6-2/TRBV6-3	TRBJ1-1	CASGLTGYTEAFF	TGTGCCAGCGGATTGACAGGGTACACTGAAGCTTTCTTT
few	TRBD2	TRBV11-2	TRBJ2-5	CASSSPLAGVQETQYF	TGTGCCAGCAGCTCCCCCCTGGCGGGAGTCCAAGAGACCCAGTACTTC
many	TRBD2	TRBV6-1	TRBJ2-7	CASSLSGGTSYEQYF	TGTGCCAGCAGCTTAAGCGGGGGGACCTCCTACGAGCAGTACTTC
NA	NA	TRBV15	TRBJ2-7	CATSRYGAGSSYEQYF	TGTGCCACCAGCAGATACGGGGCGGGAAGCTCCTACGAGCAGTACTTC
NA	TRBD2	TRBV5-1	TRBJ2-7	CASSSPQRGEQYF	TGCGCCAGCAGCTCTCCACAGCGGGGCGAGCAGTACTTC
NA	NA	TRBV18	TRBJ2-3	CASSPLGQEEDTQYF	TGTGCCAGCTCACCACTCGGCCAGGAGGAAGATACGCAGTATTTT
NA	NA	TRBV28	TRBJ2-5	CSLISRLRQETQSF	TGTTCCCTCATTTCCCGCCTCCGCCAAGAGACCCAGTCCTTC
many	TRBD2	TRBV5-1	TRBJ2-7	CASSFVSGTSGFYEQYF	TGCGCCAGCAGCTTCGTTTCCGGGACTAGCGGGTTCTACGAGCAGTACTTC
NA	TRBD2	TRBV27	TRBJ2-1	CASSIGLAGPIEQFF	TGTGCCAGCAGCATAGGACTAGCGGGACCGATTGAGCAGTTCTTC
few	NA	TRBV5-1	TRBJ2-3	CASSLWAFDTQYF	TGCGCCAGCAGCTTGTGGGCGTTCGATACGCAGTATTTT
hyperexpanded	NA	TRBV3-1	TRBJ1-1	CASSQGAGPEAFF	TGTGCCAGCAGCCAAGGCGCCGGGCCTGAAGCTTTCTTT
NA	TRBD1	TRBV11-2	TRBJ1-1	CASSRTGLPIGTEAFF	TGTGCCAGCAGCCGGACAGGCCTCCCAATTGGCACTGAAGCTTTCTTT
many	NA	TRBV6-2/TRBV6-3	TRBJ1-3	CASSATDGSRGNTIYF	TGTGCCAGCAGCGCGACGGACGGTTCTAGAGGAAACACCATATATTTT
many	NA	TRBV19	TRBJ1-2	CASSQANRDPLYGYTF	TGTGCCAGTTCCCAGGCAAATCGAGATCCTCTCTATGGCTACACCTTC
many	NA	TRBV2	TRBJ2-1	CASSEARVLLFF	TGTGCCAGCAGTGAAGCGCGGGTGCTCCTGTTCTTC
many	NA	TRBV2	TRBJ1-4	CASSITGTTNEKLFF	TGTGCCAGCAGCATCACAGGGACAACTAATGAAAAACTGTTTTTT
NA	NA	TRBV6-1	TRBJ2-5	CASSKQGMGTQYF	TGTGCCAGCAGTAAGCAGGGGATGGGGACCCAGTACTTC
few	NA	TRBV4-2	TRBJ2-3	CASSQAADHTDTQYF	TGTGCCAGCAGCCAAGCGGCCGATCACACAGATACGCAGTATTTT